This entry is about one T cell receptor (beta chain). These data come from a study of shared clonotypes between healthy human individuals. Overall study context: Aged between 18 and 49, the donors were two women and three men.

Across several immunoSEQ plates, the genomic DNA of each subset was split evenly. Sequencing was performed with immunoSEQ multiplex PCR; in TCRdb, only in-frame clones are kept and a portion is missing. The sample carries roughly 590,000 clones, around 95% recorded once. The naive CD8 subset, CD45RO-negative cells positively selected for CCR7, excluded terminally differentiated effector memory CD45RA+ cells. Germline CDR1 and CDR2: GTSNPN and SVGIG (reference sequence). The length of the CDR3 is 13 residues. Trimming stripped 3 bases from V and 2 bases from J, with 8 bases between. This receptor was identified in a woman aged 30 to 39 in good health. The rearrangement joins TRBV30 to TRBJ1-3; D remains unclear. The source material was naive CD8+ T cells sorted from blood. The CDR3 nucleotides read TGTGCCTGGAGCCCGTCCCCTGGAAACACCATATATTTT. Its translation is CAWSPSPGNTIYF.